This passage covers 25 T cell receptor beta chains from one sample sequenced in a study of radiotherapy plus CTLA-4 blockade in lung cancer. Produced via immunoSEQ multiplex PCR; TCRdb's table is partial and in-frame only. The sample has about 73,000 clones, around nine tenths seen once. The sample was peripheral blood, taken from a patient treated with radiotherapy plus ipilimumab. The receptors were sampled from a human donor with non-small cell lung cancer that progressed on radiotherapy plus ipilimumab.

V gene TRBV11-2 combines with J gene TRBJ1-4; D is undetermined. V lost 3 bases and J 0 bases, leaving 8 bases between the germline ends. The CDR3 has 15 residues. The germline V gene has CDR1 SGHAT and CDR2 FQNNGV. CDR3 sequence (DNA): TGTGCCAGCAGCTTTCGCGTCACAACTAATGAAAAACTGTTTTTT. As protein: CASSFRVTTNEKLFF.

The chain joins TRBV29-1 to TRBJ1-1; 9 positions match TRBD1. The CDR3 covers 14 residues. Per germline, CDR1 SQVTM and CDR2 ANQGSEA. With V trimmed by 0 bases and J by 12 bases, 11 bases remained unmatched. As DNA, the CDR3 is TGCAGCGTTGAAGATCTAGGGGGGACAGGGCGACCTTTCTTT. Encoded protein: CSVEDLGGTGRPFF.

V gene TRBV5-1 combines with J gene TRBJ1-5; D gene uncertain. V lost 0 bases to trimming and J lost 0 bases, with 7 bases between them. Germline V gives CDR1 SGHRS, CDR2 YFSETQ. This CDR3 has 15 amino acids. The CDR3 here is CASSLEGNSNQPQHF. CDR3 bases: TGCGCCAGCAGCTTGGAGGGAAATAGCAATCAGCCCCAGCATTTT.

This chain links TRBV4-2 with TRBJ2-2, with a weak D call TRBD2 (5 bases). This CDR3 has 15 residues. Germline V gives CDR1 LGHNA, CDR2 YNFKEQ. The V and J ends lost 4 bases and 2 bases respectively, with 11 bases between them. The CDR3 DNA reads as TGTGCCAGCAGCCCACACGAGGGTAACACCGGGGAGCTGTTTTTT. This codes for CASSPHEGNTGELFF.

The CDR3 loop is CAWRRDLLRGYEQYF. The CDR3, as DNA: TGTGCCTGGAGGAGGGACCTCTTGAGGGGCTACGAGCAGTACTTC. This chain connects TRBV30 to TRBJ2-7; perhaps D is TRBD1 or TRBD2 (5 bases each). V was trimmed by 3 bases and J by 3 bases, leaving 18 bases between them. The CDR3 spans 15 residues. Germline lookup yields CDR1 GTSNPN and CDR2 SVGIG (reference sequence).

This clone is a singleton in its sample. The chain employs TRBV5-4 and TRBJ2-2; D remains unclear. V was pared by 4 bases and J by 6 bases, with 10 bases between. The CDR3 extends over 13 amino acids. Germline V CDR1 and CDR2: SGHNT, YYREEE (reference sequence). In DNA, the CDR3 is TGTGCCAGCAGCCCCAGAATGGCCGGGGAGCTGTTTTTT. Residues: CASSPRMAGELFF.

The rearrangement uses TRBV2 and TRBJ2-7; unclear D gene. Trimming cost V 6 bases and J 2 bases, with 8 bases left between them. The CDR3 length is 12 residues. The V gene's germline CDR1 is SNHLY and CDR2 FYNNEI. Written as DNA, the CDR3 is TGTGCCAGCAGATCGGAAGCCTACGAGCAGTACGTC. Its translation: CASRSEAYEQYV.

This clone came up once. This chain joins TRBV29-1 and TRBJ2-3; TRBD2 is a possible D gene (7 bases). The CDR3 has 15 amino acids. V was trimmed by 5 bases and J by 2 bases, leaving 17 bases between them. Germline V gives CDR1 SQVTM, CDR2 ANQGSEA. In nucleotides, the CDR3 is TGCAGCGTTCGCGGGAGTACAGGGAACACAGATACGCAGTATTTT. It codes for CSVRGSTGNTDTQYF.

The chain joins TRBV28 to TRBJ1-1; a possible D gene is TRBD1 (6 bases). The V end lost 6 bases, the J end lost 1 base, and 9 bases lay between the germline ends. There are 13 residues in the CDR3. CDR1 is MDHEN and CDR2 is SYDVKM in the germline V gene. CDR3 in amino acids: CASRKTGNTEAFF. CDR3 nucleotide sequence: TGTGCCAGCAGGAAGACAGGGAACACTGAAGCTTTCTTT.

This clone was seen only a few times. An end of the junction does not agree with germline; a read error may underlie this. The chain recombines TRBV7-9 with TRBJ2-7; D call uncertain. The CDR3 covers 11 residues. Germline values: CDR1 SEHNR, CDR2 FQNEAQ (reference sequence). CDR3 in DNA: TGTGCCAGCAGCTTTCTGGGGTGGCGGAACTTC. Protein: CASSFLGWRNF.

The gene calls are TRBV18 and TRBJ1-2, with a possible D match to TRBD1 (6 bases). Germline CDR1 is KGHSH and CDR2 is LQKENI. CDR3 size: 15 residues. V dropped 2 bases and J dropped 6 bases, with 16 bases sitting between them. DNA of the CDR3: TGTGCCAGCTCACCAAACGCCGGGGGCGTGAATGGCTACACCTTC. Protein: CASSPNAGGVNGYTF.

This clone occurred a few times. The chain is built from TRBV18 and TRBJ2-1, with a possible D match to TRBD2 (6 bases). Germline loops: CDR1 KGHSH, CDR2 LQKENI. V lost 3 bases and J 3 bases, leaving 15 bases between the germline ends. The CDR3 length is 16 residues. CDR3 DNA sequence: TGTGCCAGCTCACCCGTTACCGGGAGTGGCTACAATGAGCAGTTCTTC. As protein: CASSPVTGSGYNEQFF.

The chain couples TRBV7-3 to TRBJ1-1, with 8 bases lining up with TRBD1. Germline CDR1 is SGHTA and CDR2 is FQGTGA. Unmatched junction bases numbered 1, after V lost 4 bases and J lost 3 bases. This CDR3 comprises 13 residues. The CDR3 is CASSSDRDTEAFF. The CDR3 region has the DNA TGTGCCAGCAGCTCGGACAGGGACACTGAAGCTTTCTTT.

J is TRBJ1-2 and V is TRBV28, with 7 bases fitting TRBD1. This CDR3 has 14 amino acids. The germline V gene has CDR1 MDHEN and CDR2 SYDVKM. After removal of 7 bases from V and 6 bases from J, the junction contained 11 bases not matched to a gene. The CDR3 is CASTSNRGLDGYTF. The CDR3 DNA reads TGTGCCAGCACATCGAACAGGGGCCTAGATGGCTACACCTTC.

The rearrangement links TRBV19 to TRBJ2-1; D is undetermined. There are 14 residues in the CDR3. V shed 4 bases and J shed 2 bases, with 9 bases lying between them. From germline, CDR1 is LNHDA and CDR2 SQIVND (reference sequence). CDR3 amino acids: CASSRLVAYNEQFF. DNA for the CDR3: TGTGCCAGTAGTAGATTAGTAGCCTACAATGAGCAGTTCTTC.

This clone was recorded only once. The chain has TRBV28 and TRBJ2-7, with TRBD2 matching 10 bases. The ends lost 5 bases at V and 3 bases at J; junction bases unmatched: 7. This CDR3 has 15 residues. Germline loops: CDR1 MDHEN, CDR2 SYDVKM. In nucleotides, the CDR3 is TGTGCCAGCAGTCCCGGACTAGCGGCTAACTACGAGCAGTACGTC. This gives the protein CASSPGLAANYEQYV.

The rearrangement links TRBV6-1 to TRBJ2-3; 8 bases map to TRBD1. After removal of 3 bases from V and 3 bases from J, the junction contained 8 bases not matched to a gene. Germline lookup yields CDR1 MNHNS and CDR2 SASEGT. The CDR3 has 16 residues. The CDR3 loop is CASSEQGARLTDTQYF. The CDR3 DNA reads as TGTGCCAGCAGTGAGCAGGGGGCGCGTTTGACAGATACGCAGTATTTT.

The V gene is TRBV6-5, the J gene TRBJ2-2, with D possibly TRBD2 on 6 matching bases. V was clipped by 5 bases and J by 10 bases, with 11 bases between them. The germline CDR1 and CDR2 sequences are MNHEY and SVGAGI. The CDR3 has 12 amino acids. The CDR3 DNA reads TGTGCCAGCAGTAAGGGACTTGAGGAGCTGTTTTTT. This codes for CASSKGLEELFF.

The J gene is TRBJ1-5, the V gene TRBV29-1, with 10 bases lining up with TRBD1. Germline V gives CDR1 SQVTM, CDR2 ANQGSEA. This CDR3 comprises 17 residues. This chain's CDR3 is CRPHAPETGGDNQPQHF. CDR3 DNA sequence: TGCAGACCACATGCCCCGGAGACAGGGGGCGACAATCAGCCCCAGCATTTT.

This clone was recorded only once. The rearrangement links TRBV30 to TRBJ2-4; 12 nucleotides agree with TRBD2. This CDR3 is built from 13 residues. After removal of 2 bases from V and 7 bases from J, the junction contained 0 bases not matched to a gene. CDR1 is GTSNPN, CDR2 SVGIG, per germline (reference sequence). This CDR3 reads CAWSLAGGNIQYF. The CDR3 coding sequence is TGTGCCTGGAGTCTAGCGGGAGGGAACATTCAGTACTTC.

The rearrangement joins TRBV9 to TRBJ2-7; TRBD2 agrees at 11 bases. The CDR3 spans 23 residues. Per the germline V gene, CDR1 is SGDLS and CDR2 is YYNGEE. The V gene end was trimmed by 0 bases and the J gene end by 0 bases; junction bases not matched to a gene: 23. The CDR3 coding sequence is TGTGCCAGCAGCGTAGAGGGGTGGACAGTCGGAACTATTGGACTAGCGGGCTCCTACGAGCAGTACGTC. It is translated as CASSVEGWTVGTIGLAGSYEQYV.

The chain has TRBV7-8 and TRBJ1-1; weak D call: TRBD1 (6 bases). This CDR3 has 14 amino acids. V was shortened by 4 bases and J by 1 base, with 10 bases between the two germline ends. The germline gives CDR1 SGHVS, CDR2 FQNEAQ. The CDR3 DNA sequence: TGTGCCAGCAGCTGGGACACCTCGAACACTGAAGCTTTCTTT. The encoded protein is CASSWDTSNTEAFF.

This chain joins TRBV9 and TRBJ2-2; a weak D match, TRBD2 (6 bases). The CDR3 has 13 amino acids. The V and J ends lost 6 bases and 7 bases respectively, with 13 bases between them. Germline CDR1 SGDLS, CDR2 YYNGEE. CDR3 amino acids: CASTWGEFGELFF. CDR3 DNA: TGTGCCAGCACCTGGGGGGAGTTCGGGGAGCTGTTTTTT.

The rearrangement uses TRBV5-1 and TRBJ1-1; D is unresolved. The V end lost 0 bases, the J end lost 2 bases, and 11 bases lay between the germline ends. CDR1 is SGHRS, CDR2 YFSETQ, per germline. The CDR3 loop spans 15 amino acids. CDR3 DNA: TGCGCCAGCAGCTTGGAGGGATGGCCAAACACTGAAGCTTTCTTT. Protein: CASSLEGWPNTEAFF.

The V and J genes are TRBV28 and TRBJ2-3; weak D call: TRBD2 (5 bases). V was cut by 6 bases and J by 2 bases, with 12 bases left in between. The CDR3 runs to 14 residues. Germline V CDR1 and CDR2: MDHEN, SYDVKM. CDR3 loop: CASSAGIPTDTQYF. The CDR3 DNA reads TGTGCCAGCAGCGCCGGGATTCCCACAGATACGCAGTATTTT. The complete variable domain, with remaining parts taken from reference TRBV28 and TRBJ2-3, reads DVKVTQSSRYLVKRTGEKVFLECVQDMDHENMFWYRQDPGLGLRLIYFSYDVKMKEKGDIPEGYSVSREKKERFSLILESASTNQTSMYLCASSAGIPTDTQYFGPGTRLTVL.